The 5 T cell receptor beta chains listed next were all sequenced from one sample in a study of PD-1 blockade in classical Hodgkin lymphoma. Time point in this sample: cycle 4 day 1 (C4D1), after more than five weeks of nivolumab. All trial patients relapsed after autologous stem cell transplantation. Produced via immunoSEQ multiplex PCR; TCRdb's table is partial and in-frame only. This sample has about 24,000 clones, with more than 75% found just once. Material: peripheral blood mononuclear cells (PBMCs), obtained before the fourth cycle of nivolumab. Source of these receptors: a human donor with classical Hodgkin lymphoma.

CDR3 loop: CASSLGGGVGETQYF. CDR3 coding DNA: TGTGCCAGCAGCTTAGGCGGGGGGGTAGGAGAGACCCAGTACTTC. This sequence joins TRBV5-6 and TRBJ2-5; 9 nucleotides agree with TRBD2. Germline CDR1 is SGHDT and CDR2 is YYEEEE. This CDR3 region has 15 residues. The V and J ends lost 2 bases and 4 bases, in that order; junction bases with no gene match: 6.

V usage is TRBV4-1 and J usage is TRBJ1-1; TRBD1 matches 7 bases. This CDR3 region has 14 residues. V lost 3 bases and J lost 6; bases outside the gene matches: 7. Germline V gene lookup returns CDR1 MGHRA and CDR2 YSYEKL. The CDR3 DNA follows: TGCGCCAGCAGCCACCTACAGGGGAATCCTGAAGCTTTCTTT. This gives the protein CASSHLQGNPEAFF.

The chain has TRBV5-6 and TRBJ2-2, with no clear D. The CDR3 is 14 residues long. Germline lookup yields CDR1 SGHDT and CDR2 YYEEEE. The V end lost 0 bases, the J end lost 8 bases, and 11 bases lay between the germline ends. Here the CDR3 reads CASSLEGPIGELFF. CDR3 nucleotide sequence: TGTGCCAGCAGCTTGGAAGGTCCTATAGGGGAGCTGTTTTTT. Variable domain in full (rest from reference TRBV5-6 and TRBJ2-2): DAGVTQSPTHLIKTRGQQVTLRCSPKSGHDTVSWYQQALGQGPQFIFQYYEEEERQRGNFPDRFSGHQFPNYSSELNVNALLLGDSALYLCASSLEGPIGELFFGEGSRLTVL.

The genes are TRBV28 and TRBJ2-5, with D possibly called TRBD1 or TRBD2 (6 bases each). The germline CDR1 and CDR2 sequences are MDHEN and SYDVKM. The length of the CDR3 is 16 residues. Trimming removed 3 bases from V and 2 bases from J, with 16 bases in between. The chain's CDR3 is CASSLKYRRGQETQYF. In nucleotides, the CDR3 is TGTGCCAGCAGTTTGAAGTACAGGAGGGGGCAAGAGACCCAGTACTTC.

The rearrangement links TRBV6-1 to TRBJ1-5; D is uncertain. The length of the CDR3 is 14 residues. In germline, CDR1 is MNHNS, CDR2 SASEGT. Trimming cost V 6 bases and J 2 bases, with 11 bases left between them. CDR3 residues: CASRALGGNQPQHF. Written as DNA, the CDR3 is TGTGCCAGCAGGGCCCTCGGCGGCAATCAGCCCCAGCATTTT.